These 2 T cell receptor beta chains originate from one sample sequenced in a study of cytomegalovirus exposure and HLA in healthy donors. With 60 Vbeta and 13 Jbeta primers, the PCR was carried out. Assay used: immunoSEQ multiplex PCR; TCRdb lists only in-frame clones, some missing. The sample includes roughly 100,000 clones, approximately 82% seen only once; the top ten take over 8%. The sample was PBMCs. These TCRs come from a man aged 40-55 years in good health and CMV-seropositive.

The V call is TRBV7-2, the J call TRBJ2-1; no reliable D call. Deletions cut 4 bases from V and 3 bases from J, with 13 bases between. Germline V gene data show CDR1 as SGHTA and CDR2 as FQGNSA. The CDR3 has 15 residues. The CDR3 DNA sequence: TGTGCCAGCAGCTCCCGCGCGCTAGTCTACAATGAGCAGTTCTTC. Translating gives CASSSRALVYNEQFF.

The table lists this clone with a few counts. The genes are TRBV7-9 and TRBJ1-1, with TRBD1 identical over 8 bases. J was trimmed by 3 bases and V by 5 bases; bases with no gene match: 8. The CDR3 consists of 15 residues. Germline assignment: CDR1 SEHNR and CDR2 FQNEAQ (reference sequence). The DNA of the CDR3 is TGTGCCAGCAGCCCTAGACAGGGGCCCGACACTGAAGCTTTCTTT. It codes for CASSPRQGPDTEAFF.